The entry below gives a single T cell receptor beta chain sequence along with its context. This sample was taken from a study of blood T cell repertoires in COVID-19. Study-level information: COVID-19 samples collected from the United States, Italy and Spain covered acute and convalescent phases. The analysed material was cDNA or gDNA that came from T cells, B-cell-depleted T cells, or PBMCs.

Germline V CDR1 and CDR2: MGHRA, YSYEKL. The CDR3 has 14 amino acids. Trimming removed 0 bases at V and 2 bases at J, with 7 bases between. Source study methods: Reference gene primer amplification in the assay estimated nucleated cell counts. Using immunoSEQ multiplex PCR, the repertoire was profiled, and TCRdb retains in-frame clones only, with some absent. V, J and clone size derive from that table, while D and trimming were established from the DNA sequence. This sample has 270,000 or so clones, with roughly 86% found just once. Material: peripheral blood. The sequence derives from a middle-aged man with active or convalescent COVID-19. The chain has TRBV4-1 and TRBJ1-1; no clear D gene. The CDR3 DNA reads TGCGCCAGCAGCCAAGAGTCCTATAACACTGAAGCTTTCTTT. Protein product: CASSQESYNTEAFF.